This T cell receptor (beta chain) was retrieved from a study of shared clonotypes between healthy human individuals. Study details: For every donor, three CD4 naive, three CD4 memory, two CD8 naive and one CD8 memory plates were used. Study-wide results and limits: Unshared clonotypes carried lower generation probabilities than those common to all four donors.

Germline V gives CDR1 MGHRA, CDR2 YSYEKL. V lost 6 bases to trimming and J lost 0 bases; unmatched junction nucleotides: 15. The length of the CDR3 is 18 residues. As to this clone: The antigen remains undetermined.

CD45RO negativity and positive selection for CCR7 defined naive CD8 cells, a population that excluded terminally differentiated effector memory CD45RA+ cells. Adult Caucasians living in Nashville, Tennessee made up all of the donors. Several immunoSEQ plates received, in even portions, the genomic DNA of each subset. Produced via immunoSEQ multiplex PCR; TCRdb's table is partial and in-frame only. The table records around 2,000,000 clones, about 94% of them present only once. The chain couples TRBV4-1 to TRBJ1-2; 8 bases agree with TRBD1. The sequenced sample was naive CD8+ T cells sorted from blood. The source of this sequence is a man aged 18 to 35 in good health. The CDR3 bases are TGCGCCAGCAGTCCTTTCGTGCCGGGACAGGCCTCTAACTATGGCTACACCTTC. This codes for CASSPFVPGQASNYGYTF.